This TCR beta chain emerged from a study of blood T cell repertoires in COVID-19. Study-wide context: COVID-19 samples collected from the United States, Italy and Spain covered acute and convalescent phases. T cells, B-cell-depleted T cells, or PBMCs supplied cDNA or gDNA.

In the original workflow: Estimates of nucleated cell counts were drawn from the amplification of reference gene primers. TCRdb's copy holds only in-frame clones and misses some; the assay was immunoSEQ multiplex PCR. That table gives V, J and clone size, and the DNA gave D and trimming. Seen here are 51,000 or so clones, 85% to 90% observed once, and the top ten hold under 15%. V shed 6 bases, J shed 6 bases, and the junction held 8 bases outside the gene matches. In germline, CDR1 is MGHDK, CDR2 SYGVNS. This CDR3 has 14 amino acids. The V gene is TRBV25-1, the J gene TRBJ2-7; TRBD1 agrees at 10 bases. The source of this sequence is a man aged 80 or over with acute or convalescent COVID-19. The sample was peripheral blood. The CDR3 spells CASRGGQGSIEQYF. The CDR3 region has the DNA TGTGCCAGCAGGGGGGGACAGGGGTCTATCGAGCAGTACTTC.